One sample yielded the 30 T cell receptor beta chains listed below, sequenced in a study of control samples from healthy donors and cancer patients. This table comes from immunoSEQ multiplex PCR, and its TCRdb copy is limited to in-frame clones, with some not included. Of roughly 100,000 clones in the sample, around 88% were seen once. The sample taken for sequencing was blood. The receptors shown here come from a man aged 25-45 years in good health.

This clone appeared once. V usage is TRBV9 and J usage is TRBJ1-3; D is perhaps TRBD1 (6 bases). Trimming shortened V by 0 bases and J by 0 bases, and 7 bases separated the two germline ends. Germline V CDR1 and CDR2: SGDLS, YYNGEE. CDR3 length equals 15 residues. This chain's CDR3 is CASSVGGHSGNTIYF. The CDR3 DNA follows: TGTGCCAGCAGCGTAGGGGGGCACTCTGGAAACACCATATATTTT. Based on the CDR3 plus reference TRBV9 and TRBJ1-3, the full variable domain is DSGVTQTPKHLITATGQRVTLRCSPRSGDLSVYWYQQSLDQGLQFLIQYYNGEERAKGNILERFSAQQFPDLHSELNLSSLELGDSALYFCASSVGGHSGNTIYFGEGSWLTVV.

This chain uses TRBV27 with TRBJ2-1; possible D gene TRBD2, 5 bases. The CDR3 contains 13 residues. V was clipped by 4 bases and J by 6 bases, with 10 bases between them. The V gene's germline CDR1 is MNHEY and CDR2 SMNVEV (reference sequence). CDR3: CASSSTSFNEQFF. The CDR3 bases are TGTGCCAGCAGTTCCACTAGTTTCAATGAGCAGTTCTTC.

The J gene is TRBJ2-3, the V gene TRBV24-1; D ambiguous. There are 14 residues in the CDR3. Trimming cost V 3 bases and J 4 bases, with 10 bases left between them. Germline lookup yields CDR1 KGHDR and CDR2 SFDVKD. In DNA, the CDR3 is TGTGCCACCAGTGATGCCCTTGCTGCAGATACGCAGTATTTT. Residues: CATSDALAADTQYF.

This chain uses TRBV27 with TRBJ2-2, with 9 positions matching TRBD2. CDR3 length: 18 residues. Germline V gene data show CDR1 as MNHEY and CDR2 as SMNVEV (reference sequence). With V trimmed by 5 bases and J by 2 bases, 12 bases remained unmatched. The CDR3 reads CASSALAGTALNTGELFF. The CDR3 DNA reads TGTGCCAGCAGTGCCCTAGCGGGGACTGCCCTTAACACCGGGGAGCTGTTTTTT.

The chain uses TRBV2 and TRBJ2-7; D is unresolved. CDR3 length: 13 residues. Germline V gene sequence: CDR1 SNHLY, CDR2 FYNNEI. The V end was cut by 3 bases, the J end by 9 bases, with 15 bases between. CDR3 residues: CASSDTSRSVQYF. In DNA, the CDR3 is TGTGCCAGCAGTGATACTTCCAGGTCCGTGCAGTACTTC.

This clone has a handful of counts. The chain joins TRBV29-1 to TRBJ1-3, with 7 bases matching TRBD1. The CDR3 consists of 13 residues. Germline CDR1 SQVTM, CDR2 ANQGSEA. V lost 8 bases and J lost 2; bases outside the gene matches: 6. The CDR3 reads CSISQGAGNTIYF. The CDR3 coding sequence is TGCAGCATTTCCCAGGGGGCTGGAAACACCATATATTTT.

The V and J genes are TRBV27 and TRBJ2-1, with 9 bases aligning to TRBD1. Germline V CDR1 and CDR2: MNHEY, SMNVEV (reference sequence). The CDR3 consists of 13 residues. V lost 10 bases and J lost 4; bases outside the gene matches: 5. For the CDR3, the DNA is TGTGCCACGTCCGGGACAGGGTACAATGAGCAGTTCTTC. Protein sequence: CATSGTGYNEQFF.

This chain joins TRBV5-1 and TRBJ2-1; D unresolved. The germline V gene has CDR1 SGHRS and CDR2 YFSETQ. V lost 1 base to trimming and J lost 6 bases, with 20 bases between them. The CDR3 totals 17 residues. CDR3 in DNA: TGCGCCAGCAGCTTGTCCCCCCAGTTGGTTTCGGGCAATGAGCAGTTCTTC. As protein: CASSLSPQLVSGNEQFF.

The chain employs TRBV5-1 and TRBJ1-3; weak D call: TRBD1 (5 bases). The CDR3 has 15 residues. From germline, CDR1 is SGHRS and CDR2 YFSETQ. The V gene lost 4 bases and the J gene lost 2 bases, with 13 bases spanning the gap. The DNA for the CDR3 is TGCGCCAGCAGCGCCCTCGGGGGGGCTGGAAACACCATATATTTT. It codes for CASSALGGAGNTIYF.

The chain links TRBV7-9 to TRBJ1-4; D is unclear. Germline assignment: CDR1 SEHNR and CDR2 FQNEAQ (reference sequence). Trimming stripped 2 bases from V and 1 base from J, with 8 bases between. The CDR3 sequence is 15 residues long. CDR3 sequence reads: CASSLSRGTNEKLFF. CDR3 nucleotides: TGTGCCAGCAGCTTAAGCCGGGGAACTAATGAAAAACTGTTTTTT.

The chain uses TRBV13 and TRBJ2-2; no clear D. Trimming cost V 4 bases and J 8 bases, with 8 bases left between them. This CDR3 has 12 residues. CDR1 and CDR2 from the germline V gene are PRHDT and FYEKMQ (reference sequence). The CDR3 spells CASSSSSGELFF. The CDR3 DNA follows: TGTGCCAGCAGCTCCTCCAGTGGGGAGCTGTTTTTT.

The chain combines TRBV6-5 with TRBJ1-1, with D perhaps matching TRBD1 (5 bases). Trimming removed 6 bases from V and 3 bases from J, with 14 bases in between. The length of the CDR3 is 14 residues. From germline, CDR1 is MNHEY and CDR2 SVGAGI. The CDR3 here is CASSQLRGDTEAFF. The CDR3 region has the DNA TGTGCCAGCAGCCAACTCAGAGGGGACACTGAAGCTTTCTTT.

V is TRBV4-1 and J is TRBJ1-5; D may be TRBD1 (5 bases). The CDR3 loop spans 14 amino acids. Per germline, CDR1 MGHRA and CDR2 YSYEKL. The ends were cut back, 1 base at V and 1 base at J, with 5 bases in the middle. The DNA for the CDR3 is TGCGCCAGCAGCCAAGGGGGGAGCAATCAGCCCCAGCATTTT. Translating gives CASSQGGSNQPQHF.

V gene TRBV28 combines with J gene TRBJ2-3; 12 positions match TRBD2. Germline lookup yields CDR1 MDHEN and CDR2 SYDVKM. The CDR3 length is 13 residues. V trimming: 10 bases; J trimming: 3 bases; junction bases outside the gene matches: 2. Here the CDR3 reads CAMTSGRTDTQYF. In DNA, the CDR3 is TGTGCCATGACTAGCGGGAGAACAGATACGCAGTATTTT.

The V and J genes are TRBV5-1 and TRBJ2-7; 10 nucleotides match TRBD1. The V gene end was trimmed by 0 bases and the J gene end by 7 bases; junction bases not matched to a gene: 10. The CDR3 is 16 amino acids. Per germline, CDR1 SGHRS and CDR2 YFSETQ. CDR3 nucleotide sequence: TGCGCCAGCAGCTTGGGAGGGACAGGGGAGTTTTTGGAGCAGTACTTC. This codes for CASSLGGTGEFLEQYF. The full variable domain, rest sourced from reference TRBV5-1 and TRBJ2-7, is KAGVTQTPRYLIKTRGQQVTLSCSPISGHRSVSWYQQTPGQGLQFLFEYFSETQRNKGNFPGRFSGRQFSNSRSEMNVSTLELGDSALYLCASSLGGTGEFLEQYFGPGTRLTVT.

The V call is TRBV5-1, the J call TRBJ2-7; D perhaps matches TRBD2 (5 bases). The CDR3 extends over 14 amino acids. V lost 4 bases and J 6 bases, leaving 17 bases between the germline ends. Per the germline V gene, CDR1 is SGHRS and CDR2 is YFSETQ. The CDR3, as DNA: TGCGCCAGCAGCGTGGGGTCTAGCACGGGCGAGCAGTACTTC. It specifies CASSVGSSTGEQYF.

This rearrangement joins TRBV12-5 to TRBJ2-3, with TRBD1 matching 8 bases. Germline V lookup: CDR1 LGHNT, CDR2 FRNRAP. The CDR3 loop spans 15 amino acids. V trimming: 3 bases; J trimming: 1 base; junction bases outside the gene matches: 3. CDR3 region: CASGFAGGGTDTQYF. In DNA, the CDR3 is TGTGCTAGTGGTTTCGCAGGGGGCGGCACAGATACGCAGTATTTT.

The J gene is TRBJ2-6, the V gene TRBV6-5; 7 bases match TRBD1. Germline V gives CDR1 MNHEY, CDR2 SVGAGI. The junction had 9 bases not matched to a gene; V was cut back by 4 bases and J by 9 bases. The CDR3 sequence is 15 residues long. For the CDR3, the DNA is TGTGCCAGCAGTTCACGACAGGGAGAGTTCAACGTCCTGACTTTC. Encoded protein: CASSSRQGEFNVLTF.

Written as DNA, the CDR3 is TGTGCCAGCAGCGCCCCCCCATCGCCGGGACAGGGGAGAAACTATGGCTACACCTTC. This sequence encodes CASSAPPSPGQGRNYGYTF. V is TRBV13 and J is TRBJ1-2, with TRBD1 identical over 10 bases. After removal of 5 bases from V and 2 bases from J, the junction contained 17 bases not matched to a gene. CDR1 is PRHDT, CDR2 FYEKMQ, per germline (reference sequence). The CDR3 sequence is 19 residues long.

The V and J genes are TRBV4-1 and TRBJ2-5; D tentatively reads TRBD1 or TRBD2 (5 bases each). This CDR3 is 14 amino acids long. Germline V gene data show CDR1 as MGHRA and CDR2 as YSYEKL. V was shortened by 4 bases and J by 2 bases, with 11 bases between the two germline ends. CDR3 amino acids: CASSPGGGQETQYF. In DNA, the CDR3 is TGCGCCAGCAGCCCAGGTGGGGGTCAAGAGACCCAGTACTTC.

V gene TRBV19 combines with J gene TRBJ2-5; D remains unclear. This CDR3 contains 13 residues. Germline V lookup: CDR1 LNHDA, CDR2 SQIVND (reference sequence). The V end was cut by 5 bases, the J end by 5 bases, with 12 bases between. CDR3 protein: CASSLAVTETQYF. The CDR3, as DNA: TGTGCCAGTAGTTTAGCAGTAACGGAGACCCAGTACTTC.

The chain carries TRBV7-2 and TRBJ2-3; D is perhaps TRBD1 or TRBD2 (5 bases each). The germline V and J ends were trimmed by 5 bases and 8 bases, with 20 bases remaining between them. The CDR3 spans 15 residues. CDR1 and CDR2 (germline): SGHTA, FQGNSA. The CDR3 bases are TGTGCCAGCAGCGGCCTGGGAACCGGGGCCAGTACGCAGTATTTT. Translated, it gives CASSGLGTGASTQYF.

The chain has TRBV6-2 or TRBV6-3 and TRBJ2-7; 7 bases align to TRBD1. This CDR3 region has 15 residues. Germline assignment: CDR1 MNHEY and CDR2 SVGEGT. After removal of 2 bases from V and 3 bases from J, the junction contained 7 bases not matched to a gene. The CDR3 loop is CASSYAAGGSYEQYF. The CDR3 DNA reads TGTGCCAGCAGTTACGCGGCAGGGGGAAGCTACGAGCAGTACTTC.

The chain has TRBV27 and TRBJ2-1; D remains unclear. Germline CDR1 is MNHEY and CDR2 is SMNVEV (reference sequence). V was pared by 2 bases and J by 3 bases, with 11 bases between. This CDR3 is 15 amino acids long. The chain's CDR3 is CASSLPGRNYNEQFF. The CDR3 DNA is TGTGCCAGCAGTTTACCCGGACGGAACTACAATGAGCAGTTCTTC.

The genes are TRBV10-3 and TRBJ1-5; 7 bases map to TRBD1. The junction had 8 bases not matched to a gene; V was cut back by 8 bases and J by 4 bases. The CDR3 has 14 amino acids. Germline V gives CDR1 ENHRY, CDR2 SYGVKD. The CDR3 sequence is CAIRDSVENQPQHF. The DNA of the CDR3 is TGTGCCATCCGGGACAGTGTTGAGAATCAGCCCCAGCATTTT.

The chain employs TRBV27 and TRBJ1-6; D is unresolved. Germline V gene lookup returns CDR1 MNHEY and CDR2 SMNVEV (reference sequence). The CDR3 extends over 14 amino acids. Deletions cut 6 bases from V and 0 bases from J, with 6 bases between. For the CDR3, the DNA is TGTGCCAGCAGGCAGACCTCCTATAATTCACCCCTCCACTTT. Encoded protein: CASRQTSYNSPLHF.

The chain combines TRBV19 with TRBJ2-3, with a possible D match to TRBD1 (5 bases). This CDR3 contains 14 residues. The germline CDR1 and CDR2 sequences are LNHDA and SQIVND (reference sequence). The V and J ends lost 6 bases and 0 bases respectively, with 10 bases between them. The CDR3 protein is CASRQEPSTDTQYF. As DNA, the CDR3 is TGTGCCAGTAGACAGGAACCTAGCACAGATACGCAGTATTTT. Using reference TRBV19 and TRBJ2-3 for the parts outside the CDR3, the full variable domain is DGGITQSPKYLFRKEGQNVTLSCEQNLNHDAMYWYRQDPGQGLRLIYYSQIVNDFQKGDIAEGYSVSREKKESFPLTVTSAQKNPTAFYLCASRQEPSTDTQYFGPGTRLTVL.

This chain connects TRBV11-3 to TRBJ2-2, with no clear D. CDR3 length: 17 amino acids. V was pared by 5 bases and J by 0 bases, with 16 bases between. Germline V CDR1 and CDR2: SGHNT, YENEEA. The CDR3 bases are TGTGCCAGCAGCCCGACTCCTTGGGCTACGAACACCGGGGAGCTGTTTTTT. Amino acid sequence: CASSPTPWATNTGELFF.

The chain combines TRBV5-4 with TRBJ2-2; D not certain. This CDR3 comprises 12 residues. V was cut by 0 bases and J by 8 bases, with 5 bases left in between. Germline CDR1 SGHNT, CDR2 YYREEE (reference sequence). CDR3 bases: TGTGCCAGCAGCTTGGCCGCTGGGGAGCTGTTTTTT. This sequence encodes CASSLAAGELFF.

Here the CDR3 DNA reads TGTGCCAGTAACCTTCGGACGAACACTGAAGCTTTCTTT. Translated, it gives CASNLRTNTEAFF. V gene TRBV19 combines with J gene TRBJ1-1, with D unresolved. The CDR3 length is 13 residues. Germline assignment: CDR1 LNHDA and CDR2 SQIVND (reference sequence). V was shortened by 7 bases and J by 1 base, with 10 bases between the two germline ends.